The text below deals with one T cell receptor (beta chain). This sample was taken from a study of T cells expressing NK-cell markers. UMI-tagged 5'RACE template switching yielded the TCR beta cDNA. TCRdb reprocessed the 5' RACE reads; each CDR3 protein has one entry and no DNA is given. Its clone listing holds almost 450,000 distinct CDR3 sequences. The CDR3 contains 12 residues. CDR1 is DFQATT and CDR2 is SNEGSKA in the germline V gene (reference sequence). This chain joins TRBV20-1 and TRBJ2-1; the TCRdb call, TRBD2, lacks DNA for checking. The receptor was isolated from a woman between 18 and 69 years old in good health. The sample consisted of blood T cells: a sorted CD56 or NKG2C T cell subset, CD4+ or CD8+ T cells, or bulk PBMC T cells (not recorded which). CDR3 in amino acids: CSAPRGSDEQFF.